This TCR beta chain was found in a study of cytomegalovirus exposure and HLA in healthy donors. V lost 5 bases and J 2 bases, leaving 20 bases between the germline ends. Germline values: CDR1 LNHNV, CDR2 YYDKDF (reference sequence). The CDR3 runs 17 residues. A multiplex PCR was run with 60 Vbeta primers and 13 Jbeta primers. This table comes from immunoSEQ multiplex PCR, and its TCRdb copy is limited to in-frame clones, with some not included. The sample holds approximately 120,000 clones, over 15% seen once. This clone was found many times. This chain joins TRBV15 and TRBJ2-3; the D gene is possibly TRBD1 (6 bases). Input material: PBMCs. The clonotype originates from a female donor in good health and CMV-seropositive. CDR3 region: CATSVHSTGSLTDTQYF. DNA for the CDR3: TGTGCCACCAGCGTTCATTCCACAGGGTCTCTCACAGATACGCAGTATTTT.